These T cell receptor beta chains were read from a single sample in a study of human T cells and chemical hapten exposure. One entry per CDR3 protein, called by TCRdb with MiXCR from the RACE reads. The data show approximately 60,000 distinct CDR3 sequences, with over 7.5% seen just once and about an eighth held by the top ten. Sequenced here: whole blood, sampled in connection with sensitization to the hapten diphenylcyclopropenone (DPC). Source of these receptors: a woman in her 40s with alopecia areata. Some clones in this sample may be carry-over from other donors' samples. Each CDR3 is given with its conserved first and last residue. A D gene is named only where the DNA matches it firmly.

d_gene	len	j_gene	v_gene	CDR3aa
.	11	TRBJ1-1	TRBV27	CASSWGTEAFF
.	13	TRBJ1-5	TRBV30	CAWSQAPMGSQHF
.	18	TRBJ2-7	TRBV21-1	CASSSRERSESPPYEQYF
.	13	TRBJ2-4	TRBV9	CASSVGSRGIQYF
TRBD2	15	TRBJ2-3	TRBV6-4	CASSDSSGGPDTQYF
.	14	TRBJ2-7	TRBV9	CASSVRGGGSEQYF
TRBD2	19	TRBJ2-3	TRBV7-2	CASSSNGASGGLGTDTQYF
.	16	TRBJ1-5	TRBV2	CASRSTGIFVDQPQHF
TRBD1	14	TRBJ1-5	TRBV7-6	CASSPGQGLQPQHF
.	14	TRBJ2-1	TRBV2	CASSEGALFNEQFF
TRBD1	14	TRBJ2-7	TRBV6-1	CASSGRDRSYEQYF
TRBD2	13	TRBJ2-1	TRBV20-1	CSARPSGYNEQFF
.	15	TRBJ2-7	TRBV7-9	CASSRSGIQLYEQYF
.	14	TRBJ2-5	TRBV5-1	CASSSDGHQETQYF
TRBD1	16	TRBJ1-3	TRBV5-1	CASSYGPGGDGNTIYF
.	12	TRBJ1-2	TRBV19	CASSIPLEGYTF
TRBD2	18	TRBJ2-1	TRBV18	CASSLHTTSSGGVNEQFF
.	12	TRBJ2-1	TRBV29-1	CSARTDYNEQFF
TRBD2	15	TRBJ2-1	TRBV20-1	CSAHPAGGRYNEQFF
.	16	TRBJ2-3	TRBV6-2/TRBV6-3	CASSYSGATGADTQYF
.	15	TRBJ2-1	TRBV20-1	CSAREGHSPYNEQFF
TRBD1	16	TRBJ1-5	TRBV6-5	CASSYSTGVNNQPQHF
.	13	TRBJ1-2	TRBV6-4	CASSDSMTDGYTF
TRBD1	14	TRBJ1-1	TRBV6-1	CASSEDRVRTEAFF